This T cell receptor beta chain comes out of a study of circulating and synovial CD4+ cells in juvenile arthritis. General study findings and limits: Bulk blood CD4 repertoires were more diverse than these. Circulating pathogenic-like lymphocytes shared a substantially higher fraction of CDR3 sequences with synovium than bulk blood.

Donors were patients with active juvenile idiopathic arthritis. Clones were sequenced by immunoSEQ multiplex PCR, and TCRdb holds only the in-frame ones, with some missing. The repertoire includes over 30,000 clones, roughly 94% of them detected once, and roughly 0.7% sits in the top ten. On this clone: Its antigen is still unknown.

CDR3 length: 14 residues. The ends lost 2 bases at V and 2 bases at J; junction bases unmatched: 3. Germline values: CDR1 SGDLS, CDR2 YYNGEE. This receptor was identified in a human donor with juvenile idiopathic arthritis. V gene TRBV9 combines with J gene TRBJ2-5; the match to TRBD1 covers 7 bases. Sequenced: CD4+ T cells from blood. The CDR3 loop reads CASSVGTDQETQYF. CDR3 DNA sequence: TGTGCCAGCAGCGTCGGGACAGATCAAGAGACCCAGTACTTC.